The 9 T cell receptor beta chains below come from one sample, sequenced in a study of CD8 T cells in ankylosing spondylitis. Via MiXCR, TCRdb re-called the 5' RACE reads, giving one row per CDR3 protein. The sample carries 130,000 or so distinct CDR3 sequences, over 9.5% recorded once. What was sequenced was blood, either unsorted or a sorted T cell fraction (not recorded which). The origin of the receptors is a female donor with ankylosing spondylitis or in good health (not recorded which).

This clonotype appeared many times. The chain is built from TRBV28 and TRBJ1-5; maybe TRBD1 (6 bases). Germline CDR1 reads MDHEN; CDR2 reads SYDVKM. V was shortened by 5 bases and J by 4 bases, with 15 bases between the two germline ends. The CDR3 runs 15 residues. This CDR3 is CASSPAQGGNQPQHF. The DNA of the CDR3 is TGTGCCAGCAGTCCCGCACAGGGTGGGAATCAGCCCCAGCATTTT.

This clonotype appeared a few times. V gene TRBV5-1 combines with J gene TRBJ1-5, with TRBD1 identical over 7 bases. The trim removed 3 bases at V and 5 bases at J, leaving 2 bases unmatched. CDR3 length: 13 amino acids. CDR1 and CDR2 (germline): SGHRS, YFSETQ. DNA of the CDR3: TGCGCCAGCAGCTCTGACAGGGATCAGCCCCAGCATTTT. It translates to CASSSDRDQPQHF.

This chain joins TRBV14 and TRBJ1-1, with TRBD1 identical over 7 bases. Per germline, CDR1 SGHDN and CDR2 FVKESK. The CDR3 extends over 18 amino acids. The V and J ends lost 0 bases and 5 bases, in that order; junction bases with no gene match: 15. DNA of the CDR3: TGTGCCAGCAGCCAAGAATCATCGGACAGGATGGAGTGGACTGAAGCTTTCTTT. Protein product: CASSQESSDRMEWTEAFF. The full variable domain, its missing parts supplied by reference TRBV14 and TRBJ1-1, is EAGVTQFPSHSVIEKGQTVTLRCDPISGHDNLYWYRRVMGKEIKFLLHFVKESKQDESGMPNNRFLAERTGGTYSTLKVQPAELEDSGVYFCASSQESSDRMEWTEAFFGQGTRLTVV.

This clonotype showed up many times. The rearrangement uses TRBV20-1 and TRBJ2-5; D unresolved. Trimming pared 3 bases from V and 5 bases from J, leaving 7 bases between. The CDR3 totals 11 residues. Looked up from germline, CDR1 is DFQATT and CDR2 is SNEGSKA (reference sequence). The CDR3 nucleotides are TGCAGTGCTAGGGAACTGGAGACCCAGTACTTC. As protein: CSARELETQYF.

In its sample, this clonotype was seen many times. V and J are TRBV7-6 and TRBJ2-1, with 9 bases matching TRBD1. The CDR3 has 15 amino acids. The trim removed 5 bases at V and 8 bases at J, leaving 10 bases unmatched. CDR1 and CDR2 (germline): SGHVS, FNYEAQ. The CDR3 region is CASSRTGTGKDEQFF. CDR3 DNA sequence: TGTGCCAGCAGCCGCACCGGGACAGGGAAGGATGAGCAGTTCTTC.

This clonotype came up many times. The V call is TRBV7-2, the J call TRBJ2-1; 9 bases map to TRBD2. J gave up 15 bases and V 2 bases, and 11 bases lay outside the gene matches. The CDR3 loop spans 14 amino acids. Germline assignment: CDR1 SGHTA and CDR2 FQGNSA. CDR3 DNA sequence: TGTGCCAGCAGCTTACTTTTAGAGCGGGAGGTACGGTTCTTC. The encoded protein is CASSLLLEREVRFF.

This clonotype was counted at least ten times. The chain employs TRBV7-6 and TRBJ2-2; TRBD1 or TRBD2 may be the D gene (5 bases each). Germline-derived CDR1 and CDR2 are SGHVS and FNYEAQ. This CDR3 is 15 amino acids long. Between the trimmed V and J ends, which lost 3 bases and 6 bases, there was a span of 14 bases. CDR3 loop: CASSFGRRGAGELFF. CDR3 nucleotide sequence: TGTGCCAGCAGCTTCGGGCGGCGAGGGGCCGGGGAGCTGTTTTTT.

This clonotype was recorded at least ten times. The chain has TRBV20-1 and TRBJ1-6; TRBD1 aligns across 7 bases. The CDR3 is 15 residues long. J lost 6 bases, V lost 1 base, and 6 bases had no gene match. Germline V CDR1 and CDR2: DFQATT, SNEGSKA (reference sequence). Here the CDR3 DNA reads TGCAGTGCTAGAGGGGGACAGCCAACTAATTCACCCCTCCACTTT. This sequence encodes CSARGGQPTNSPLHF.

This clonotype was recorded many times. The chain is built from TRBV28 and TRBJ2-1, with D uncertain. Per germline, CDR1 MDHEN and CDR2 SYDVKM. There are 13 residues in the CDR3. The V and J ends lost 8 bases and 4 bases respectively, with 12 bases between them. The CDR3 DNA reads TGTGCCAGCCATGCGTACGGGTACAATGAGCAGTTCTTC. Translated, it gives CASHAYGYNEQFF.